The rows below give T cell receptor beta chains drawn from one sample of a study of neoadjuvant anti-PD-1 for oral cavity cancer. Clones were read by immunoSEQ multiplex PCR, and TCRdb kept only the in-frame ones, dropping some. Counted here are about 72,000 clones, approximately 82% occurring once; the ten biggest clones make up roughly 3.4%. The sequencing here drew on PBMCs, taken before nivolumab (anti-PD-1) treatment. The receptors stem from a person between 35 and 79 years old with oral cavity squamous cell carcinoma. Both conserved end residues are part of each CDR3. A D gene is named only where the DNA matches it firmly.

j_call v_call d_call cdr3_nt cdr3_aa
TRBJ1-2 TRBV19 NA TGTGCCAGTAGTATCGGGTTCCAGGGGCGCGGAGGCTACACCTTC CASSIGFQGRGGYTF
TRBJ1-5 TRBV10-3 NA TGTGCCATCGCCCCGGGCGTGGAGTCTCAGCCCCAGCATTTT CAIAPGVESQPQHF
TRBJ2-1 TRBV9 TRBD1 TGTGCCAGCAGCGTGGTACAGGGGACACAGTTCTTC CASSVVQGTQFF
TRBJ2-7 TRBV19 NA TGTGCCAGTAGTACCCCAGGACGAGCTCACTACGAGCAGTACTTC CASSTPGRAHYEQYF
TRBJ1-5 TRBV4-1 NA TGCGCCAGCAGCCAAGGGGTGAATAGCAATCAGCCCCAGCATTTT CASSQGVNSNQPQHF
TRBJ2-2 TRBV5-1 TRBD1 TGCGCCAGCAGTTCCGGGACAGGGAACACCGGGGAGCTGTTTTTT CASSSGTGNTGELFF
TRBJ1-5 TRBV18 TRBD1 TGTGCCAGCTCACCGGGACAGAATAGCAATCAGCCCCAGCATTTT CASSPGQNSNQPQHF
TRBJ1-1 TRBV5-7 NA TGTGCCAGCAGCTGGGTGACGGACTATGGACTGGCTTTCTTT CASSWVTDYGLAFF
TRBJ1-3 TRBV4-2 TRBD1 TGTGCCAGCAGCCCGCGACAGGGGGCCAGTGGAAACACCATATATTTT CASSPRQGASGNTIYF
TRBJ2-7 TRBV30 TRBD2 TGTGCCTGGAGTGTGGGGGGGTCCTCCTACGAGCAGTACTTC CAWSVGGSSYEQYF
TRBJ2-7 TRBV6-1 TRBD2 TGTGCCAGCAGGGTCGGGACTAGCGGTTTTTTGCAGTACTTC CASRVGTSGFLQYF
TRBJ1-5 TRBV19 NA TGTGCCAGTAGTATTAAGGGTGGGGGACCCCAGCATTTT CASSIKGGGPQHF